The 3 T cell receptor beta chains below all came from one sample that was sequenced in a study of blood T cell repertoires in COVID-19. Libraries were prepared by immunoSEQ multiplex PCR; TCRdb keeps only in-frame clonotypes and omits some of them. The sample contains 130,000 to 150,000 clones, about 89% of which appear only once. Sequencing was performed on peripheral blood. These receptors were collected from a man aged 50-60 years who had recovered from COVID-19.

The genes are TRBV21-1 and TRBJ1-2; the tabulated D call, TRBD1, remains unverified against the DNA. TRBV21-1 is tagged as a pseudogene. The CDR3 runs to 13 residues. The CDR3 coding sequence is TGTGCCAGCAGTATCAGGGGGCTGGATGGCTACACCTTC. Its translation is CASSIRGLDGYTF.

The CDR3 region is CASSQMTGTSSYEQYF. The CDR3 bases are TGCGCCAGCAGCCAAATGACAGGCACAAGCTCCTACGAGCAGTACTTC. The chain has TRBV4-3 and TRBJ2-7; D is perhaps TRBD1 (6 bases). Germline CDR1 LGHNA, CDR2 YSLEER. This CDR3 spans 16 amino acids. Trimming stripped 2 bases from V and 0 bases from J, with 14 bases between.

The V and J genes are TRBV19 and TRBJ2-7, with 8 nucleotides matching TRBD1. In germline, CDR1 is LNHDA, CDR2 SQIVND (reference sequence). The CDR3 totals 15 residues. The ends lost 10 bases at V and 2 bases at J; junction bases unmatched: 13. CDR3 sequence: CATSRQGAAPYEQYF. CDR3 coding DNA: TGTGCCACGTCCCGGCAGGGGGCGGCCCCCTACGAGCAGTACTTC.